What follows are 3 T cell receptor beta chains derived from one specimen sequenced in a study of T cell responses to AZD1222 COVID-19 vaccine. Clones were sequenced by immunoSEQ multiplex PCR, and TCRdb holds only the in-frame ones, with some missing. This table holds about 120,000 clones, around 87% found once. This sample comprised peripheral blood, obtained on day 0 of AZD1222 vaccination. These receptors were obtained from an adult in good health.

CDR3: CAISMTGAQETQYF. CDR3 in DNA: TGTGCCATCTCAATGACAGGGGCCCAAGAGACCCAGTACTTC. The V and J genes are TRBV10-3 and TRBJ2-5, with TRBD1 matching 8 bases. CDR3 length: 14 residues. CDR1 and CDR2 from the germline V gene are ENHRY and SYGVKD. V was pared by 8 bases and J by 1 base, with 6 bases of the junction left unmatched.

This rearrangement joins TRBV9 to TRBJ2-5; 8 nucleotides match TRBD2. Germline V gene sequence: CDR1 SGDLS, CDR2 YYNGEE. With 2 bases clipped from V and 2 bases from J, the junction kept 5 bases outside the gene matches. The CDR3 covers 15 residues. Written as DNA, the CDR3 is TGTGCCAGCAGCGTCTTTTCTAGCGGGCAAGAGACCCAGTACTTC. It yields the protein CASSVFSSGQETQYF.

The chain combines TRBV6-2 or TRBV6-3 with TRBJ1-5; 9 nucleotides match TRBD1. The ends lost 5 bases at V and 0 bases at J; junction bases unmatched: 5. Germline V gene lookup returns CDR1 MNHEY and CDR2 SVGEGT. The CDR3 loop spans 16 amino acids. The CDR3 sequence is CASSLQGAGSNQPQHF. The CDR3 DNA reads as TGTGCCAGCAGTCTACAGGGGGCGGGTAGCAATCAGCCCCAGCATTTT.